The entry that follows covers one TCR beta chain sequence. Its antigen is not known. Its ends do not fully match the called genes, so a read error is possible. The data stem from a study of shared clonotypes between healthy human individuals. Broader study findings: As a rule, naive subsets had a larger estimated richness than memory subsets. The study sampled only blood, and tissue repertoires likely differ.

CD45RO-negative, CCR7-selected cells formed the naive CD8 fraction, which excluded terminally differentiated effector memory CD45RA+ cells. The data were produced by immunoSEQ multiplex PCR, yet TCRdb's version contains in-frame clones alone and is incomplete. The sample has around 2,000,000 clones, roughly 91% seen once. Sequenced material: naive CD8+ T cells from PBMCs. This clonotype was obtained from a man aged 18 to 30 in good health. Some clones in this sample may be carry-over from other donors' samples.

The CDR3 loop reads CVSSLGPGTGVPSNQPQHF. CDR3 DNA: TGTGTCAGCAGTTTAGGGCCCGGGACAGGGGTGCCGAGCAATCAGCCCCAGCATTTT. The chain couples TRBV27 to TRBJ1-5, with 10 positions matching TRBD1. Looked up from germline, CDR1 is MNHEY and CDR2 is SMNVEV (reference sequence). The CDR3 contains 19 residues.